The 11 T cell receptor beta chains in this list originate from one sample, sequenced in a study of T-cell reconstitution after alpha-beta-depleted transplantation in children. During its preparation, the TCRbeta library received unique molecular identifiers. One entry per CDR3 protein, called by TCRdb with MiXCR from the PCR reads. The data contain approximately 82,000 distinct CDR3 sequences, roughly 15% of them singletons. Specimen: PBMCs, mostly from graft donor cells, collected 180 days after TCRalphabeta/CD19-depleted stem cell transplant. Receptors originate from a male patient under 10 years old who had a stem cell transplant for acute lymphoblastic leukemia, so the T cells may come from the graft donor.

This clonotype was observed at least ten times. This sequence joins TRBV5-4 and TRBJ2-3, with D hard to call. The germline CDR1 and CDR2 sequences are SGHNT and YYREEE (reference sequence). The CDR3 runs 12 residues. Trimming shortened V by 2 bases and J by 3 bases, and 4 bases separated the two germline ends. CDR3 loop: CASSLMTDTQYF. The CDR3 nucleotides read TGTGCCAGCAGCTTAATGACAGATACGCAGTATTTT.

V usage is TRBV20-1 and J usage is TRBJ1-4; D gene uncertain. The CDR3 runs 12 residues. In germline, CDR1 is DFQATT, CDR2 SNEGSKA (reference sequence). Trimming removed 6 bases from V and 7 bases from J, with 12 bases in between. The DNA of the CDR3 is TGCAGTGCGGAGGGCTCAGTTGAAAAACTGTTTTTT. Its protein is CSAEGSVEKLFF.

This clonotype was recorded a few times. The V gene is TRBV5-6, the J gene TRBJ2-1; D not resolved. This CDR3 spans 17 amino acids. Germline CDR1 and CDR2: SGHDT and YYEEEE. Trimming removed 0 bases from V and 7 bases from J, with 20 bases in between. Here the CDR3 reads CASSLVGRSWVRNEQFF. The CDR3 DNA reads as TGTGCCAGCAGCTTGGTCGGGCGAAGTTGGGTAAGGAATGAGCAGTTCTTC.

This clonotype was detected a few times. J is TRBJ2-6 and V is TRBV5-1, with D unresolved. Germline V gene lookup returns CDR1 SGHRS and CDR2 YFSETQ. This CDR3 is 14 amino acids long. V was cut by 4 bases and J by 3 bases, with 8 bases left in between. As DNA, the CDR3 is TGCGCCAGCAGCCCAGCTGTTGGGGCCAACGTCCTGACTTTC. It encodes CASSPAVGANVLTF.

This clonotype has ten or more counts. The CDR3 DNA follows: TGTGCCAGCGATCGGCAACGGGGGGGCTCGGGAGAGACCCAGTACTTC. Its protein product is CASDRQRGGSGETQYF. The V gene is TRBV12-3 or TRBV12-4, the J gene TRBJ2-5; 8 positions match TRBD2. The CDR3 runs to 16 residues. After removal of 8 bases from V and 4 bases from J, the junction contained 15 bases not matched to a gene.

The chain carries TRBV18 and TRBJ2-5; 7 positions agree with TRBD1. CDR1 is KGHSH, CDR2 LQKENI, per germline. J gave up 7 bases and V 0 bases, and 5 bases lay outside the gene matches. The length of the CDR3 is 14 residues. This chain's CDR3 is CASSPPGTDGTQYF. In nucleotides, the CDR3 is TGTGCCAGCTCACCACCTGGGACAGATGGGACCCAGTACTTC.

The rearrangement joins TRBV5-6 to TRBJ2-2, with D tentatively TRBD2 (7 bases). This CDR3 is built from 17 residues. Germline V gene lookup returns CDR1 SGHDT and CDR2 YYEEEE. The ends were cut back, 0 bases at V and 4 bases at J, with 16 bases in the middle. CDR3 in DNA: TGTGCCAGCAGCTTGGATGAGGGGGGGGCTCGCACCGGGGAGCTGTTTTTT. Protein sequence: CASSLDEGGARTGELFF.

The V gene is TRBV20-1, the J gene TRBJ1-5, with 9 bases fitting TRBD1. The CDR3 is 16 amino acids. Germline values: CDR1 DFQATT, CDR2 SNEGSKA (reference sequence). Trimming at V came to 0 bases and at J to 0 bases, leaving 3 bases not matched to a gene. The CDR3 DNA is TGCAGTGCTAGAGATCTGACAGGGGGTAGCAATCAGCCCCAGCATTTT. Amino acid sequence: CSARDLTGGSNQPQHF.

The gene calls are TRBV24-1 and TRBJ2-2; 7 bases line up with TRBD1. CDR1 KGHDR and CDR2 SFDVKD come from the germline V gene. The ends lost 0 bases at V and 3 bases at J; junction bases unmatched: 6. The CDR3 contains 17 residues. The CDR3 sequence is CATSDLAGTDYTGELFF. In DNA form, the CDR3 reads TGTGCCACCAGTGATTTGGCCGGGACAGATTACACCGGGGAGCTGTTTTTT.

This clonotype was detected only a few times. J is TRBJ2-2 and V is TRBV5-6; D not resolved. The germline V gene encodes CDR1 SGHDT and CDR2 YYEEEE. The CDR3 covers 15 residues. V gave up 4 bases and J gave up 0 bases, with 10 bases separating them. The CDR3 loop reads CASSRLGTNTGELFF. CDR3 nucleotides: TGTGCCAGCAGCAGACTCGGAACGAACACCGGGGAGCTGTTTTTT.

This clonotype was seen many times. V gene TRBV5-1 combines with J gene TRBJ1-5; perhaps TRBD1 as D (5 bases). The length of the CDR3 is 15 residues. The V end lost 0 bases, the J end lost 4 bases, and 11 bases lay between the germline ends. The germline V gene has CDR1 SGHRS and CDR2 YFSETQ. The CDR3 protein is CASSLEGRGNQPQHF. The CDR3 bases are TGCGCCAGCAGCTTGGAAGGGCGGGGGAATCAGCCCCAGCATTTT.